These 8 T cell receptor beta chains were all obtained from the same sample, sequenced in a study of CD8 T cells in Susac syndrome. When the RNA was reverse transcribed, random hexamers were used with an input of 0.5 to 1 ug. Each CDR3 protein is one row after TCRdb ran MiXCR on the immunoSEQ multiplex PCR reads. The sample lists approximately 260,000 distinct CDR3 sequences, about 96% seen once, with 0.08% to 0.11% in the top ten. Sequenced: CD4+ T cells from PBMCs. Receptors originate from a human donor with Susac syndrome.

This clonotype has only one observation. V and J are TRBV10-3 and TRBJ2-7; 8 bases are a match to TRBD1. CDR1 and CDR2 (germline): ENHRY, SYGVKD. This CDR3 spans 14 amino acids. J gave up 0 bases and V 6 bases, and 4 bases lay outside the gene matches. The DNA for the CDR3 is TGTGCCATCAGCTCGACAGGGGACTCCTACGAGCAGTACTTC. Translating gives CAISSTGDSYEQYF.

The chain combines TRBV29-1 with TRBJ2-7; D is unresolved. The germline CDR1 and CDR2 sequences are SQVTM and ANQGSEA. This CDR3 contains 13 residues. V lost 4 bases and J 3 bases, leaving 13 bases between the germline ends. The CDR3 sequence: CSVVQGSGYEQYF. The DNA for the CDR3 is TGCAGCGTTGTTCAAGGGTCGGGCTACGAGCAGTACTTC.

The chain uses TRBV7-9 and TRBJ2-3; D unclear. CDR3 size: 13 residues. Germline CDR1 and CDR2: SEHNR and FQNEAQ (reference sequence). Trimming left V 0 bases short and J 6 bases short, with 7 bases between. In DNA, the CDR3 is TGTGCCAGCAGCTTAGCGGCCCCGGATACGCAGTATTTT. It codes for CASSLAAPDTQYF. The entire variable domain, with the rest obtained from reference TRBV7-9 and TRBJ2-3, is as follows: DTGVSQNPRHKITKRGQNVTFRCDPISEHNRLYWYRQTLGQGPEFLTYFQNEAQLEKSRLLSDRFSAERPKGSFSTLEIQRTEQGDSAMYLCASSLAAPDTQYFGPGTRLTVL.

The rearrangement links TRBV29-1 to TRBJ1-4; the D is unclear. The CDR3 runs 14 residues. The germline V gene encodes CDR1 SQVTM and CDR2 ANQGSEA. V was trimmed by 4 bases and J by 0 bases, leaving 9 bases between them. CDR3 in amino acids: CSVVDEATNEKLFF. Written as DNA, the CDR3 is TGCAGCGTTGTTGACGAGGCAACTAATGAAAAACTGTTTTTT. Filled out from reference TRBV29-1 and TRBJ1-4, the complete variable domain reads SAVISQKPSRDICQRGTSLTIQCQVDSQVTMMFWYRQQPGQSLTLIATANQGSEATYESGFVIDKFPISRPNLTFSTLTVSNMSPEDSSIYLCSVVDEATNEKLFFGSGTQLSVL.

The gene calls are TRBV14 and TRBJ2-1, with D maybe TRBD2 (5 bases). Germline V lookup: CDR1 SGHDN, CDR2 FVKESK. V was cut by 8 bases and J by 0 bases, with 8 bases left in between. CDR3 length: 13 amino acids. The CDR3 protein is CASGSASYNEQFF. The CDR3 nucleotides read TGTGCCAGCGGGAGTGCCTCCTACAATGAGCAGTTCTTC.

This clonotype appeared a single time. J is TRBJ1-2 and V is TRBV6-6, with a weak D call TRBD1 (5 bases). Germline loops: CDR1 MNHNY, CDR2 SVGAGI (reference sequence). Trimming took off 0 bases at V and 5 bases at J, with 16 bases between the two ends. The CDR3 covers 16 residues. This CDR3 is CASSYSAGGDLYGYTF. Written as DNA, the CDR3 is TGTGCCAGCAGTTACTCTGCGGGGGGGGATCTTTATGGCTACACCTTC.

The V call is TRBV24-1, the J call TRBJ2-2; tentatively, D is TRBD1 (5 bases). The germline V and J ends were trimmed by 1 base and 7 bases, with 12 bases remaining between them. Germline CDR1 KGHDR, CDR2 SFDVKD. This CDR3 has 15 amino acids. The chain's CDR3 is CATSDFGRDFGELFF. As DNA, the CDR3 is TGTGCCACCAGTGATTTTGGCAGGGATTTCGGGGAGCTGTTTTTT.

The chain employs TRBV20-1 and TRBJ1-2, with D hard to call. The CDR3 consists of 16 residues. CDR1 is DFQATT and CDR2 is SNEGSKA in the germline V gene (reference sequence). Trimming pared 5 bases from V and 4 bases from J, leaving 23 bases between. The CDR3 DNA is TGCAGTGCTGGCAACGGTCGGGAGGAGGAGACCTATGGCTACACCTTC. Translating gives CSAGNGREEETYGYTF.